This T cell receptor beta chain was sequenced for a study of regulatory T cells in long-lasting Graves disease. Study-level points and caveats: The study examined only peripheral blood, not thyroid tissue.

The authors built TCR beta libraries using iRepertoire HTBI primers and Arm-PCR of CDR3 regions. TCRdb processed the multiplex PCR reads anew with MiXCR; each CDR3 protein has one entry. The sample shows roughly 260,000 distinct CDR3 sequences, 15% to 20% of them seen only once. This clonotype was seen a handful of times. Its antigen is unknown. Stated time point: newly diagnosed GD, antithyroid drugs for less than 3 months. RNA extracted from PBMCs served as the sequencing template. American Thyroid Association guidelines defined Graves' disease diagnosis. V gave up 5 bases and J gave up 0 bases; unmatched junction bases: 5. The germline V gene encodes CDR1 SGHNT and CDR2 YYREEE (reference sequence). The CDR3 is made up of 14 amino acids. The data were also submitted as part of a second study, on T cells in Graves' hyperthyroidism and ophthalmopathy.

The chain carries TRBV5-4 and TRBJ2-7, with 7 bases fitting TRBD1. The input for sequencing was peripheral blood mononuclear cells (PBMCs), taken at new diagnosis, from a patient treated with antithyroid drugs. The sequence was obtained from a woman aged 30 to 39 with Graves disease. The CDR3 region is CASSTRDSSYEQYF. CDR3 DNA sequence: TGTGCCAGCAGTACCAGGGACAGCTCCTACGAGCAGTACTTC.